Detailed here is one T cell receptor beta chain. This CDR3 contains 14 residues. V was trimmed by 3 bases and J by 7 bases, leaving 13 bases between them. This entry comes from a study of Graves' ophthalmopathy and Graves' hyperthyroidism. The authors amplified TCR beta CDR3 regions from RNA transcripts. HTBI-primed RT-PCR formed the first round, and a multiplex PCR formed the second. TCRdb re-called the multiplex PCR reads with MiXCR, one entry per CDR3 protein. The sample contains under 350,000 distinct CDR3 sequences, 15% to 20% of which appear only once. Source material: peripheral blood. The TCR sequence derives from an adult man with Graves' ophthalmopathy. The chain recombines TRBV12-3 or TRBV12-4 with TRBJ1-5; D gene ambiguous. CDR3 in DNA: TGTGCCAGCAGTTTTATAGGAGGGAACCAGCCCCAGCATTTT. It specifies CASSFIGGNQPQHF.